These T cell receptor beta chains were read from a single sample in a study of blood T cell repertoires in COVID-19. Libraries were prepared by immunoSEQ multiplex PCR; TCRdb keeps only in-frame clonotypes and omits some of them. The sample holds about 140,000 clones; roughly four fifths are singletons and the top ten take around 4.8%. The material sequenced was peripheral blood. The source is a woman older than 75 with active or convalescent COVID-19. The CDR3 runs from the conserved cysteine through the conserved F or W. The order of the fields is CDR3 DNA, CDR3 protein, J gene, clone size, V gene, D gene. D genes are given only for firm matches. Clone size, where shown, is once, few, many, or a class for clones that have expanded.

DNA: TGTGCCAGCACCGGGGGGGTCTACGAGCAGTACTTC
CDR3: CASTGGVYEQYF
J: TRBJ2-7
size: -
V: TRBV5-5
D: TRBD2

DNA: TGTGCCAGCAGCTTAGATGGGGGGATCTACGAGCAGTACTTC
CDR3: CASSLDGGIYEQYF
J: TRBJ2-7
size: -
V: TRBV7-2
D: -

DNA: TGTGCCAGCAGCGCCGTAACAGGGGCTGAAGCTTTCTTT
CDR3: CASSAVTGAEAFF
J: TRBJ1-1
size: -
V: TRBV9
D: TRBD1

DNA: TGTGCCAGTAGTATTTATGGGGGGAGGACCGGGGAGCTGTTTTTT
CDR3: CASSIYGGRTGELFF
J: TRBJ2-2
size: -
V: TRBV19
D: -

DNA: TGTGCCAGCTCACCTCCTATAGGGGCCAACGTCCTGACTTTC
CDR3: CASSPPIGANVLTF
J: TRBJ2-6
size: -
V: TRBV18
D: -

DNA: TGTGCCAGCAGTACTGGTGGGGGCTCCGCCAACACCGGGGAGCTGTTTTTT
CDR3: CASSTGGGSANTGELFF
J: TRBJ2-2
size: once
V: TRBV7-3
D: -

DNA: TGTGCCAGCAGCTTGTATTCCAGCGGGGGTTACGAGCAGTACTTC
CDR3: CASSLYSSGGYEQYF
J: TRBJ2-7
size: few
V: TRBV5-8
D: TRBD2

DNA: TGTGCCAGCAGCTTAGCGGGGGGGCCCAATCAGCCCCAGCATTTT
CDR3: CASSLAGGPNQPQHF
J: TRBJ1-5
size: -
V: TRBV7-9
D: -

DNA: TGTGCCAGTAGTCCCCCCTCGGGAGGCAACACTGAAGCTTTCTTT
CDR3: CASSPPSGGNTEAFF
J: TRBJ1-1
size: -
V: TRBV19
D: -

DNA: TGCGCCAGCAGAACACTAGCGGGGGTCACAGATACGCAGTATTTT
CDR3: CASRTLAGVTDTQYF
J: TRBJ2-3
size: -
V: TRBV10-1
D: TRBD2

DNA: TGTGCCTGGAAAACCTCGGGGGGTGAGCAGTTCTTC
CDR3: CAWKTSGGEQFF
J: TRBJ2-1
size: -
V: TRBV30
D: TRBD2

DNA: TGTGCCAGCTCACCAAGGACAGGCAATTCACCCCTCCACTTT
CDR3: CASSPRTGNSPLHF
J: TRBJ1-6
size: -
V: TRBV18
D: TRBD1

DNA: TGTGCCAGTAGTATATCCCGAGACAGCCCTTTCAACACCATATATTTT
CDR3: CASSISRDSPFNTIYF
J: TRBJ1-3
size: -
V: TRBV19
D: -

DNA: TGTGCCAGCAGGGGACAGGGTGGAAGCTACACCTTC
CDR3: CASRGQGGSYTF
J: TRBJ1-2
size: -
V: TRBV2
D: TRBD1

DNA: TGTGCCTGGACCTTGGACGGAGGCTCTGGAAACACCATATATTTT
CDR3: CAWTLDGGSGNTIYF
J: TRBJ1-3
size: -
V: TRBV30
D: -

DNA: TGTGCCAGTAGTTACAGGGATAACTATGGCTACACCTTC
CDR3: CASSYRDNYGYTF
J: TRBJ1-2
size: -
V: TRBV19
D: -

DNA: TGTGCCAGCAGCGGGGGGATTTCCAAAAACATTCAGTACTTC
CDR3: CASSGGISKNIQYF
J: TRBJ2-4
size: -
V: TRBV5-4
D: -

DNA: TGTGCCAGCAGCGTAGGGAATTTGGAGTACCTGAATGAGCAGTTCTTC
CDR3: CASSVGNLEYLNEQFF
J: TRBJ2-1
size: -
V: TRBV9
D: -

DNA: TGTGCCAGCAGTTACTATCAGGGCGATAATTCACCCCTCCACTTT
CDR3: CASSYYQGDNSPLHF
J: TRBJ1-6
size: -
V: TRBV6-2/TRBV6-3
D: -

DNA: TGTGCCAGCAGCCTCTTGGGGCAGGGGGCTAATGAAAAACTGTTTTTT
CDR3: CASSLLGQGANEKLFF
J: TRBJ1-4
size: -
V: TRBV5-8
D: TRBD1

DNA: TGTGCCAGCAGGGGGCAGGGAATTGTCACCGGGGAGCTGTTTTTT
CDR3: CASRGQGIVTGELFF
J: TRBJ2-2
size: -
V: TRBV2
D: -

DNA: TGTGCCTGGAGTCCAGGGGGCGCTGGGGCCAACGTCCTGACTTTC
CDR3: CAWSPGGAGANVLTF
J: TRBJ2-6
size: -
V: TRBV30
D: TRBD1

DNA: TGCAGTGCTATTGACCGACAGGGAGATCAGCCCCAGCATTTT
CDR3: CSAIDRQGDQPQHF
J: TRBJ1-5
size: few
V: TRBV20-1
D: TRBD1

DNA: TGTGCCAGCAGCCCTATGTCCGTCAGGGGCCTCGAGAACACTGAAGCTTTCTTT
CDR3: CASSPMSVRGLENTEAFF
J: TRBJ1-1
size: -
V: TRBV6-2/TRBV6-3
D: -

DNA: TGTGCCAGCAGCTACACAGGGGGCAGCAATCAGCCCCAGCATTTT
CDR3: CASSYTGGSNQPQHF
J: TRBJ1-5
size: -
V: TRBV5-6
D: TRBD1

DNA: TGTGCCAGCACCCAGGGAATTACCGGGGAGCTGTTTTTT
CDR3: CASTQGITGELFF
J: TRBJ2-2
size: -
V: TRBV28
D: -

DNA: TGTGCCAGCAGTATACACAGGGAAGAGACCCAGTACTTC
CDR3: CASSIHREETQYF
J: TRBJ2-5
size: -
V: TRBV27
D: -